This entry describes one T cell receptor (beta chain). This entry belongs to a study of shared clonotypes between healthy human individuals. Study information: Donors consisted of two women and a few men between 18 and 49.

From germline, CDR1 is SNHLY and CDR2 FYNNEI. J lost 6 bases, V lost 10 bases, and 5 bases had no gene match. There are 12 residues in the CDR3. Generated by immunoSEQ multiplex PCR, the TCRdb table keeps only in-frame clones and is missing some. The sample carries approximately 2,300,000 clones, around 93% recorded once. This clonotype originated in a man younger than 35 in good health. Some clones in this sample may be carry-over from other donors' samples. J is TRBJ2-2 and V is TRBV2, with 7 bases identical to TRBD1. Sequenced input: naive CD4+ T cells from PBMCs. Subset indicated: CD45RA+ positively selected. The CDR3 spells CATTQGPGELFF. Here the CDR3 DNA reads TGTGCCACAACACAGGGGCCCGGGGAGCTGTTTTTT.